These 28 T cell receptor beta chains were sequenced from one sample in a study of CD8+ T cells in alopecia areata. Following RNA extraction, reverse transcription yielded cDNA that acted as the sequencing template. Sequenced by immunoSEQ multiplex PCR; TCRdb stores in-frame clones only, minus some. The sample includes about 210,000 clones, approximately 40% of them seen just once. Indicated treatment: oral pan-JAK inhibitor, 5-10 mg twice daily. The source was CD4+ T cells sorted from blood, collected at roughly week 38, from a patient treated with tofacitinib. These receptors all stem from a human donor with alopecia areata.

This clone was observed a handful of times. The genes are TRBV7-2 and TRBJ2-2, with D tentatively TRBD1 (6 bases). The V end was cut by 3 bases, the J end by 2 bases, with 13 bases between. The CDR3 contains 16 residues. Germline V lookup: CDR1 SGHTA, CDR2 FQGNSA. The CDR3 is CASSFDRDKNTGELFF. The CDR3 DNA follows: TGTGCCAGCAGCTTCGACCGGGACAAAAACACCGGGGAGCTGTTTTTT. Full variable domain (remainder filled in from reference TRBV7-2 and TRBJ2-2): GAGVSQSPSNKVTEKGKDVELRCDPISGHTALYWYRQSLGQGLEFLIYFQGNSAPDKSGLPSDRFSAERTGGSVSTLTIQRTQQEDSAVYLCASSFDRDKNTGELFFGEGSRLTVL.

This clone has a handful of counts. For the CDR3, the DNA is TGCAGCGTTGACGCTAGCGGAATCACAGATACGCAGTATTTT. Amino acids: CSVDASGITDTQYF. J is TRBJ2-3 and V is TRBV29-1; TRBD2 aligns across 7 bases. CDR1 and CDR2 (germline): SQVTM, ANQGSEA. After removal of 3 bases from V and 2 bases from J, the junction contained 5 bases not matched to a gene. CDR3 length equals 14 residues.

The chain has TRBV5-1 and TRBJ2-7, with a tentative D call TRBD1 (5 bases). CDR1 is SGHRS, CDR2 YFSETQ, per germline. The length of the CDR3 is 15 residues. The V and J ends lost 0 bases and 2 bases respectively, with 12 bases between them. The CDR3 reads CASSLDPTVTYEQYF. In nucleotides, the CDR3 is TGCGCCAGCAGCTTGGACCCGACAGTTACCTACGAGCAGTACTTC.

The V and J genes are TRBV29-1 and TRBJ2-3, with TRBD2 matching over 10 bases. V gave up 7 bases and J gave up 0 bases; unmatched junction bases: 7. Germline V lookup: CDR1 SQVTM, CDR2 ANQGSEA. This CDR3 is 15 amino acids long. The CDR3 spells CSARTSGPSTDTQYF. Written as DNA, the CDR3 is TGCAGCGCTAGGACTAGCGGACCCAGCACAGATACGCAGTATTTT.

The chain combines TRBV29-1 with TRBJ2-5; 7 nucleotides agree with TRBD1. The CDR3 sequence is 12 residues long. Unmatched junction bases numbered 1, after V lost 2 bases and J lost 4 bases. Germline assignment: CDR1 SQVTM and CDR2 ANQGSEA. CDR3 protein: CSVENRGETQYF. Written as DNA, the CDR3 is TGCAGCGTTGAAAACAGGGGAGAGACCCAGTACTTC.

This clone was detected a few times. The V and J genes are TRBV30 and TRBJ2-1; 7 nucleotides agree with TRBD1. The ends lost 5 bases at V and 4 bases at J; junction bases unmatched: 2. Germline CDR1 reads GTSNPN; CDR2 reads SVGIG (reference sequence). The CDR3 is 12 residues long. The DNA for the CDR3 is TGTGCCTGGTCGGGACAGTACAATGAGCAGTTCTTC. It is translated as CAWSGQYNEQFF.

The rearrangement uses TRBV9 and TRBJ2-1; no reliable D call. With 4 bases removed from V and 0 bases from J, the gap between germline ends came to 23 bases. The CDR3 loop spans 19 amino acids. Germline CDR1 and CDR2: SGDLS and YYNGEE. The CDR3 sequence: CASSPQDRLGSSSYNEQFF. The CDR3 DNA reads TGTGCCAGCAGCCCCCAGGACCGACTCGGGTCAAGCTCCTACAATGAGCAGTTCTTC.

The chain carries TRBV6-1 and TRBJ2-6; D unclear. V was trimmed by 1 base and J by 7 bases, leaving 8 bases between them. The CDR3 extends over 14 amino acids. The V gene's germline CDR1 is MNHNS and CDR2 SASEGT. The CDR3 loop is CASSEGIVANVLTF. Here the CDR3 DNA reads TGTGCCAGCAGTGAAGGAATAGTTGCCAACGTCCTGACTTTC.

This rearrangement joins TRBV6-5 to TRBJ1-2; D gene ambiguous. V shed 4 bases and J shed 3 bases, with 6 bases lying between them. The germline V gene has CDR1 MNHEY and CDR2 SVGAGI. The CDR3 covers 12 residues. The chain's CDR3 is CASSSADYGYTF. The CDR3 DNA is TGTGCCAGCAGTTCCGCGGACTATGGCTACACCTTC.

This chain uses TRBV18 with TRBJ2-1; possibly TRBD2 for D (5 bases). V lost 4 bases, J lost 2 bases, and 12 bases lay in between. The CDR3 extends over 15 amino acids. Germline CDR1 reads KGHSH; CDR2 reads LQKENI. DNA of the CDR3: TGTGCCAGCTCACTACGGACGGGGACCTACAATGAGCAGTTCTTC. Protein product: CASSLRTGTYNEQFF.

This chain joins TRBV25-1 and TRBJ1-1, with a weak D call TRBD1 (5 bases). Germline CDR1 is MGHDK and CDR2 is SYGVNS. The CDR3 length is 12 residues. Deletions cut 8 bases from V and 2 bases from J, with 9 bases between. CDR3 sequence reads: CASRGGNTEAFF. The CDR3 nucleotides are TGTGCCAGCCGGGGGGGAAACACTGAAGCTTTCTTT.

The V and J genes are TRBV28 and TRBJ2-3; no clear D gene. Per germline, CDR1 MDHEN and CDR2 SYDVKM. Trimming pared 6 bases from V and 3 bases from J, leaving 7 bases between. This CDR3 is 12 amino acids long. The CDR3 coding sequence is TGTGCCAGCAGCCGACTTACAGATACGCAGTATTTT. This codes for CASSRLTDTQYF. Full variable domain (rest looked up from reference TRBV28 and TRBJ2-3): DVKVTQSSRYLVKRTGEKVFLECVQDMDHENMFWYRQDPGLGLRLIYFSYDVKMKEKGDIPEGYSVSREKKERFSLILESASTNQTSMYLCASSRLTDTQYFGPGTRLTVL.

This clone occurred a few times. The chain couples TRBV5-1 to TRBJ1-1; TRBD1 might be the D (6 bases). CDR3 length: 15 amino acids. V dropped 1 base and J dropped 2 bases, with 12 bases sitting between them. Germline CDR1 SGHRS, CDR2 YFSETQ. CDR3 residues: CASSLRGQSNTEAFF. The CDR3 bases are TGCGCCAGCAGCTTGCGCGGACAGAGTAACACTGAAGCTTTCTTT.

V usage is TRBV29-1 and J usage is TRBJ2-1, with D perhaps TRBD2 (6 bases). Germline-derived CDR1 and CDR2 are SQVTM and ANQGSEA. V was clipped by 8 bases and J by 6 bases, with 20 bases between them. There are 14 residues in the CDR3. The CDR3 is CSPLGGSLGNEQFF. Written as DNA, the CDR3 is TGCAGCCCCCTCGGGGGATCCTTGGGCAATGAGCAGTTCTTC.

This clone was picked up a small number of times. The V call is TRBV2, the J call TRBJ2-5; the D gene could be TRBD1 or TRBD2 (5 bases each). The CDR3 is 14 residues long. Trimming left V 6 bases short and J 3 bases short, with 14 bases between. Per the germline V gene, CDR1 is SNHLY and CDR2 is FYNNEI. The CDR3 DNA is TGTGCCAGCAGAGCCGGGACGAAAAAAGAGACCCAGTACTTC. The encoded protein is CASRAGTKKETQYF. Using reference TRBV2 and TRBJ2-5 for the parts outside the CDR3, the full variable domain is EPEVTQTPSHQVTQMGQEVILRCVPISNHLYFYWYRQILGQKVEFLVSFYNNEISEKSEIFDDQFSVERPDGSNFTLKIRSTKLEDSAMYFCASRAGTKKETQYFGPGTRLLVL.

The CDR3, as DNA: TGTGCCACCAGCAGAGCAGGGACTAGCGGGCTTTACGAGCAGTACTTC. Translating it yields CATSRAGTSGLYEQYF. The V and J genes are TRBV15 and TRBJ2-7, with 12 nucleotides matching TRBD2. Trimming cost V 1 base and J 4 bases; bases outside gene matches: 5. The CDR3 is 16 residues long. The germline V gene encodes CDR1 LNHNV and CDR2 YYDKDF (reference sequence).

This rearrangement joins TRBV5-1 to TRBJ2-1; TRBD2 aligns across 9 bases. CDR3 length: 14 residues. Per germline, CDR1 SGHRS and CDR2 YFSETQ. V lost 4 bases to trimming and J lost 7 bases; unmatched junction nucleotides: 6. CDR3 loop: CASSRREGDNEQFF. In nucleotides, the CDR3 is TGCGCCAGCAGCAGGCGGGAGGGGGATAATGAGCAGTTCTTC.

This clone was detected only a few times. The rearrangement joins TRBV7-9 to TRBJ1-1; TRBD1 is a possible D gene (6 bases). V was trimmed by 3 bases and J by 3 bases, leaving 8 bases between them. The CDR3 totals 13 residues. CDR1 SEHNR and CDR2 FQNEAQ come from the germline V gene (reference sequence). The CDR3 DNA is TGTGCCAGCAGCTTGGCAGGGGACACTGAAGCTTTCTTT. As protein: CASSLAGDTEAFF.

Comments on this clone: Other DNA sequences in the same sample also yield this CDR3. The rearrangement uses TRBV5-1 and TRBJ2-7; D unresolved. CDR1 SGHRS and CDR2 YFSETQ come from the germline V gene. The CDR3 runs to 12 residues. The ends were cut back, 3 bases at V and 4 bases at J, with 8 bases in the middle. In DNA form, the CDR3 reads TGCGCCAGCAGCTCGGACGGTTACGAGCAGTACTTC. Translated, it gives CASSSDGYEQYF.

This sequence joins TRBV30 and TRBJ1-1, with D possibly being TRBD1 (6 bases). V lost 2 bases and J 5 bases, leaving 12 bases between the germline ends. This CDR3 comprises 13 residues. Germline V lookup: CDR1 GTSNPN, CDR2 SVGIG (reference sequence). CDR3 nucleotide sequence: TGTGCCTGGAGTAGGGGGTGGTTGACTGAAGCTTTCTTT. It codes for CAWSRGWLTEAFF.

The chain carries TRBV28 and TRBJ2-7, with TRBD1 as a possible D gene (6 bases). The V end was cut by 5 bases, the J end by 4 bases, with 15 bases between. CDR3 length: 14 residues. Germline CDR1 is MDHEN and CDR2 is SYDVKM. The DNA of the CDR3 is TGTGCCAGCAGTCGCCCACCGGACAGATACGAGCAGTACTTC. It is translated as CASSRPPDRYEQYF.

J is TRBJ1-2 and V is TRBV15; the D gene is possibly TRBD1 (5 bases). V was cut by 0 bases and J by 4 bases, with 12 bases left in between. The CDR3 is 15 residues long. Germline V gene data show CDR1 as LNHNV and CDR2 as YYDKDF (reference sequence). CDR3 in amino acids: CATSRDRGGSYGYTF. In DNA, the CDR3 is TGTGCCACCAGCAGAGATCGGGGGGGAAGCTATGGCTACACCTTC.

This chain uses TRBV29-1 with TRBJ2-3; the D is unclear. CDR1 and CDR2 (germline): SQVTM, ANQGSEA. This CDR3 is built from 11 residues. CDR3 protein: CSSRSADTQYF. The CDR3 DNA reads as TGCAGTTCGCGATCGGCAGATACGCAGTATTTT.

The chain couples TRBV2 to TRBJ1-5; D not resolved. The CDR3 covers 14 residues. Germline V CDR1 and CDR2: SNHLY, FYNNEI. V was clipped by 2 bases and J by 0 bases, with 5 bases between them. DNA of the CDR3: TGTGCCAGCAGTGAACTGTATAGCAATCAGCCCCAGCATTTT. Encoded protein: CASSELYSNQPQHF.

This clone came up a few times. This sample includes further DNA sequences coding for the same CDR3. The CDR3 coding sequence is TGTGCCAGCAGTGAAGGGGGCACAGATACGCAGTATTTT. The encoded protein is CASSEGGTDTQYF. The V call is TRBV2, the J call TRBJ2-3; no clear D. Germline CDR1 SNHLY, CDR2 FYNNEI. The V gene lost 1 base and the J gene lost 1 base, with 3 bases spanning the gap. The CDR3 spans 13 residues.

This clone was observed a few times. This chain connects TRBV18 to TRBJ2-1; TRBD2 is a possible D gene (7 bases). The germline V gene has CDR1 KGHSH and CDR2 LQKENI. CDR3 length: 12 residues. The V end was cut by 3 bases, the J end by 10 bases, with 10 bases between. CDR3 DNA: TGTGCCAGCTCACCGGGGGGGCCCGAGCAGTTCTTC. Translation gives CASSPGGPEQFF.

This clone appeared a few times. The chain has TRBV6-5 and TRBJ2-1; D not certain. V dropped 2 bases and J dropped 7 bases, with 12 bases sitting between them. CDR1 MNHEY and CDR2 SVGAGI come from the germline V gene. The CDR3 spans 14 residues. CDR3 in amino acids: CASSYPQFGNEQFF. DNA of the CDR3: TGTGCCAGCAGTTACCCACAGTTTGGTAATGAGCAGTTCTTC.

This chain links TRBV30 with TRBJ2-7; 11 bases align to TRBD2. This CDR3 has 18 amino acids. Germline CDR1 and CDR2: GTSNPN and SVGIG (reference sequence). The junction had 16 bases not matched to a gene; V was cut back by 1 base and J by 5 bases. The CDR3 nucleotides are TGTGCCTGGAGTGGGGCGAATGGGCTAGCGGGAGGACGGAACGAGCAGTACTTC. Encoded protein: CAWSGANGLAGGRNEQYF.